The 7 T cell receptor beta chains below all came from one sample that was sequenced in a study of blood T cell repertoires in COVID-19. Repertoires were generated with immunoSEQ multiplex PCR, while TCRdb's copy carries only in-frame clones and drops some. Here the sample spans 310,000 or so clones, 85% to 90% being singletons. Sample: PBMCs or T cells enriched from blood (not recorded which). These receptors all stem from a woman aged 18 to 35 who had recovered from COVID-19.

The chain couples TRBV30 to TRBJ1-4, with D tentatively TRBD1 (5 bases). This CDR3 is 15 amino acids long. Deletions cut 4 bases from V and 7 bases from J, with 19 bases between. From germline, CDR1 is GTSNPN and CDR2 SVGIG (reference sequence). The CDR3 spells CAWTPRSRQSEKLFF. CDR3 sequence (DNA): TGTGCCTGGACGCCTCGGTCTCGACAGAGTGAAAAACTGTTTTTT.

The chain carries TRBV6-5 and TRBJ2-3; unclear D gene. Germline CDR1 MNHEY, CDR2 SVGAGI. V was cut by 7 bases and J by 0 bases, with 11 bases left in between. The CDR3 sequence is 14 residues long. The CDR3 here is CASKSLRSTDTQYF. The CDR3 DNA reads as TGTGCCAGCAAGTCATTACGGAGCACAGATACGCAGTATTTT.

This chain connects TRBV5-8 to TRBJ1-2, with D maybe TRBD1 (6 bases). V was trimmed by 3 bases and J by 8 bases, leaving 11 bases between them. Germline V CDR1 and CDR2: SGHTS, YDEGEE. This CDR3 contains 12 residues. This CDR3 reads CASSYRAGGYTF. The CDR3 DNA follows: TGTGCCAGCAGCTACAGGGCTGGAGGCTACACCTTC.

The genes are TRBV30 and TRBJ1-4; the match to TRBD1 covers 9 bases. The CDR3 has 15 amino acids. The V gene end was trimmed by 3 bases and the J gene end by 5 bases; junction bases not matched to a gene: 7. CDR1 is GTSNPN, CDR2 SVGIG, per germline (reference sequence). The chain's CDR3 is CAWRRPGQGNEKLFF. The CDR3 region has the DNA TGTGCCTGGAGACGCCCGGGACAGGGAAATGAAAAACTGTTTTTT. The full variable domain, in which reference TRBV30 and TRBJ1-4 provide the parts outside the CDR3, is SQTIHQWPATLVQPVGSPLSLECTVEGTSNPNLYWYRQAAGRGLQLLFYSVGIGQISSEVPQNLSASRPQDRQFILSSKKLLLSDSGFYLCAWRRPGQGNEKLFFGSGTQLSVL.

The rearrangement uses TRBV18 and TRBJ2-3; 13 nucleotides match TRBD2. CDR1 is KGHSH and CDR2 is LQKENI in the germline V gene. Trimming cost V 3 bases and J 3 bases; bases outside gene matches: 9. CDR3 size: 18 residues. This CDR3 reads CASSPRSTSGGITDTQYF. CDR3 bases: TGTGCCAGCTCACCGAGATCGACTAGCGGGGGGATAACAGATACGCAGTATTTT.

The rearrangement uses TRBV27 and TRBJ2-3; 13 positions match TRBD2. CDR3 length: 16 amino acids. The ends lost 6 bases at V and 4 bases at J; junction bases unmatched: 7. Germline CDR1 reads MNHEY; CDR2 reads SMNVEV (reference sequence). CDR3 residues: CASSRGTSGNSDTQYF. In DNA form, the CDR3 reads TGTGCCAGCAGCCGAGGGACTAGCGGGAACTCAGATACGCAGTATTTT.

The V gene is TRBV5-1, the J gene TRBJ2-5, with 9 bases lining up with TRBD2. Per the germline V gene, CDR1 is SGHRS and CDR2 is YFSETQ. The CDR3 sequence is 17 residues long. J gave up 1 base and V 0 bases, and 7 bases lay outside the gene matches. Written as DNA, the CDR3 is TGCGCCAGCAGCTTGGCCCCCGGCGGGGGGGGCCAAGAGACCCAGTACTTC. It translates to CASSLAPGGGGQETQYF.